The next 8 T cell receptor beta chains were all read from a single sample in a study of T cell repertoires in cytomegalovirus infection. These receptors' targets are unknown. TCRdb independently ran MiXCR on the reads; one entry per CDR3 protein. This sample has some 800,000 distinct CDR3 sequences; roughly 29% occur once, and the top ten carry roughly 13%. This specimen consisted of cultured CD8+ T cells from PBMCs, obtained from culture after CMV antigen stimulation. The origin of the receptors is a human donor in good health (CMV status not recorded). Some clones in this sample may be carry-over from other donors' samples.

As concerns this clonotype: The junction does not match germline at one end; this may be a read error. The chain is built from TRBV4-1 and TRBJ2-5; TRBD1 aligns across 10 bases. There are 14 residues in the CDR3. In germline, CDR1 is MGHRA, CDR2 YSYEKL. In nucleotides, the CDR3 is TGCACCAGCAGCCACCGGACAGGGGGAGAGACCCAGTACTTC. Its protein product is CTSSHRTGGETQYF.

The chain links TRBV20-1 to TRBJ2-7, with D hard to call. Germline CDR1 reads DFQATT; CDR2 reads SNEGSKA (reference sequence). Trimming pared 1 base from V and 3 bases from J, leaving 4 bases between. This CDR3 contains 11 residues. For the CDR3, the DNA is TGCAGTGCTAGAGCTGACTACGAGCAGTACGTC. Its translation is CSARADYEQYV.

The chain links TRBV10-3 to TRBJ2-1; TRBD2 matches 10 bases. The CDR3 has 16 residues. Trimming removed 4 bases from V and 3 bases from J; junction bases left unmatched: 6. Germline V gene lookup returns CDR1 ENHRY and CDR2 SYGVKD. CDR3 loop: CAISGQPSGGYNEQFF. As DNA, the CDR3 is TGTGCCATCAGTGGGCAACCTAGCGGGGGCTACAATGAGCAGTTCTTC.

The chain has TRBV7-2 and TRBJ2-3, with 7 bases aligning to TRBD2. J was trimmed by 5 bases and V by 5 bases; bases with no gene match: 7. The CDR3 is 14 residues long. Germline CDR1 is SGHTA and CDR2 is FQGNSA. The CDR3 nucleotides read TGTGCCAGCAGCCCTGGACTAGGTAGAGATACGCAGTATTTT. Its translation is CASSPGLGRDTQYF.

The table lists this clonotype with a few counts. The gene calls are TRBV27 and TRBJ2-5; D may correspond to TRBD1 or TRBD2 (6 bases each). Trimming stripped 1 base from V and 0 bases from J, with 9 bases between. The CDR3 spans 15 residues. From germline, CDR1 is MNHEY and CDR2 SMNVEV (reference sequence). DNA of the CDR3: TGTGCCAGCAGTTTATGGGGGGCCCACCAAGAGACCCAGTACTTC. Encoded protein: CASSLWGAHQETQYF.

Ten or more counts support this clonotype. The CDR3 sequence: CASSSPGTGVVGNQPQHF. The CDR3, as DNA: TGTGCCAGCAGCTCCCCCGGGACAGGGGTAGTGGGCAATCAGCCCCAGCATTTT. The rearrangement uses TRBV7-8 and TRBJ1-5, with 10 bases that match TRBD1. Germline CDR1 is SGHVS and CDR2 is FQNEAQ. This CDR3 is 18 amino acids long. Unmatched junction bases numbered 11, after V lost 4 bases and J lost 2 bases.

The gene calls are TRBV6-6 and TRBJ1-1, with 7 bases lining up with TRBD1. The CDR3 sequence is 14 residues long. From germline, CDR1 is MNHNY and CDR2 SVGAGI (reference sequence). Unmatched junction bases numbered 7, after V lost 8 bases and J lost 1 base. As DNA, the CDR3 is TGTGCCAGCTTGACGACAGGGACGAACACTGAAGCTTTCTTT. Protein sequence: CASLTTGTNTEAFF.

This clonotype was counted ten times or more. The chain is built from TRBV7-9 and TRBJ2-2, with 7 bases aligning to TRBD2. Germline V lookup: CDR1 SEHNR, CDR2 FQNEAQ (reference sequence). The CDR3 covers 16 residues. The junction had 5 bases not matched to a gene; V was cut back by 3 bases and J by 1 base. The CDR3 loop reads CASSLGLAVNTGELFF. For the CDR3, the DNA is TGTGCCAGCAGCTTGGGTCTAGCGGTGAACACCGGGGAGCTGTTTTTT.